The present T cell receptor beta chain was sequenced within a study of metastatic and nonmetastatic thyroid tumors. Trimming pared 4 bases from V and 7 bases from J, leaving 4 bases between. This CDR3 contains 11 residues. Authors' analysis steps: It was from CDR3 differences across clinicopathological groups that a distant-metastasis classifier for papillary thyroid cancer was built. Using MiXCR, TCRdb re-called clones from the PCR reads. The authors' filters were not applied to this entry. The table lists under 35,000 clones, 30% of them singletons. No treatment of any kind had been given to any patient before thyroid surgery. This clone came up many times.

This rearrangement joins TRBV12-3 or TRBV12-4 to TRBJ1-4; no clear D. The sample comprised blood. The receptor's source is a female donor with papillary thyroid cancer or a benign thyroid nodule (not recorded which). Some clones in this sample may be carry-over from other donors' samples. The CDR3 loop reads CASSWGEKLFF. For the CDR3, the DNA is TGTGCCAGCAGTTGGGGTGAAAAACTGTTTTTT.